Listed below are T cell receptor beta chains from one sample, sequenced in a study of cytomegalovirus exposure and HLA in healthy donors. The repertoire was sequenced with immunoSEQ multiplex PCR; TCRdb's copy has only in-frame clones and lacks some. This sample has 200,000 or so clones, with approximately 78% found just once. Source material: PBMCs. Receptors were obtained from a middle-aged woman in good health and CMV-seronegative. Both conserved end residues are part of each CDR3. The D gene is left open where the match is weak. Some rows have no size entry. The others give once, few or many, or a class for an expanded clone.

>TRBJ1-1|NA|few|TRBV7-2
CASSTWTANTEAFF
TGTGCCAGCAGCACGTGGACAGCTAACACTGAAGCTTTCTTT
>TRBJ1-1|TRBD1|NA|TRBV9
CASSVEGDRAVFF
TGTGCCAGCAGCGTAGAGGGGGACAGGGCGGTTTTCTTT
>TRBJ1-1|TRBD1|NA|TRBV28
CASSPPQGAVMNTEAFF
TGTGCCAGCAGCCCCCCGCAGGGGGCGGTCATGAACACTGAAGCTTTCTTT
>TRBJ2-5|NA|NA|TRBV7-3
CASSLTGSGETQYF
TGTGCCAGCAGCTTAACCGGGAGCGGCGAGACCCAGTACTTC
>TRBJ2-2|TRBD2|few|TRBV12-5
CASGTGLAGGGELFF
TGTGCTAGTGGTACGGGACTAGCGGGAGGCGGGGAGCTGTTTTTT
>TRBJ1-2|TRBD1|NA|TRBV6-5
CASSYGPTGYGGYTF
TGTGCCAGCAGTTATGGACCGACAGGGTATGGTGGCTACACCTTC
>TRBJ1-1|TRBD1|NA|TRBV2
CASSLRQGRTEAFF
TGTGCCAGCAGTCTGCGACAGGGACGGACTGAAGCCTTCTTT
>TRBJ1-1|TRBD1|NA|TRBV19
CASSLTGALNTEAFF
TGTGCCAGTAGTCTGACAGGGGCCTTGAACACTGAAGCTTTCTTT
>TRBJ2-7|NA|NA|TRBV27
CASSSDYEQYF
TGTGCCAGCAGTTCAGACTACGAGCAGTACTTC
>TRBJ1-5|NA|NA|TRBV19
CASSIHRVEPQHF
TGTGCCAGTAGTATCCACAGGGTCGAGCCCCAGCATTTT
>TRBJ1-4|NA|NA|TRBV28
CASSTGLVGLFF
TGTGCCAGCAGCACAGGTTTAGTTGGGCTGTTTTTT
>TRBJ1-1|TRBD1|NA|TRBV9
CASSVSGQGNTEAFF
TGTGCCAGCAGCGTGAGCGGACAGGGAAACACTGAAGCTTTCTTT
>TRBJ2-7|TRBD2|NA|TRBV6-1
CASTLGLAGDYEQYF
TGTGCCAGCACCCTGGGACTAGCGGGAGACTACGAGCAGTACTTC
>TRBJ1-4|TRBD1|NA|TRBV11-2
CASSPRGQGINEKLFF
TGTGCCAGCAGCCCCAGAGGACAGGGGATTAATGAAAAACTGTTTTTT
>TRBJ1-5|TRBD1|NA|TRBV19
CASSTGQISNQPQHF
TGTGCCAGTAGTACGGGACAGATTAGCAATCAGCCCCAGCATTTT
>TRBJ2-7|TRBD2|NA|TRBV7-9
CASSLQRDGYEQYF
TGTGCCAGCAGCTTACAGCGGGACGGGTACGAGCAGTACTTC
>TRBJ2-1|NA|NA|TRBV28
CASSSGQPGNEQFF
TGTGCCAGCAGCTCGGGACAACCCGGCAATGAGCAGTTCTTC
>TRBJ2-6|TRBD2|NA|TRBV27
CASSGLAGVEAGGANVLTF
TGTGCCAGCAGTGGACTAGCGGGAGTAGAGGCAGGTGGGGCCAACGTCCTGACTTTC
>TRBJ1-1|NA|NA|TRBV27
CASSRRVNTEAFF
TGTGCCAGCTCGCGGCGCGTGAACACTGAAGCTTTCTTT
>TRBJ2-4|NA|NA|TRBV4-1
CASSQEASSKNIQYF
TGCGCCAGCAGCCAAGAGGCTAGCTCGAAAAACATTCAGTACTTC
>TRBJ2-3|TRBD1|NA|TRBV19
CASRTGGPTDTQYF
TGTGCCTCCCGGACAGGGGGCCCCACAGATACGCAGTATTTT
>TRBJ2-2|NA|once|TRBV10-3
CAIRPQGTRIDTGELFF
TGTGCCATCAGACCACAGGGGACTAGAATCGACACCGGGGAGCTGTTTTTT
>TRBJ2-7|NA|NA|TRBV2
CASSEGHRGGEQYF
TGTGCCAGCAGTGAAGGTCACAGGGGAGGCGAGCAGTACTTC
>TRBJ2-3|TRBD2|few|TRBV5-1
CASSVRTSGSTDTQYF
TGCGCCAGCAGCGTACGTACTAGCGGGAGCACAGATACGCAGTATTTT
>TRBJ2-7|NA|NA|TRBV27
CASSFVSRGTSYEQYF
TGTGCCAGCAGTTTTGTTTCTCGCGGGACCTCCTACGAGCAGTACTTC
>TRBJ1-2|NA|NA|TRBV25-1
CASSPSAQSGKGYTF
TGTGCCAGCAGTCCATCAGCACAGAGTGGTAAGGGCTACACCTTC
>TRBJ2-7|NA|NA|TRBV19
CASSMTGSYEQYF
TGTGCCAGTAGCATGACGGGTTCCTACGAGCAGTACTTC